In its sample, the clone carrying this T cell receptor (beta chain) was seen many times. Its target is not known. A J-beta primer mix and a sample-barcoded 5' primer were used in a second PCR of roughly 6 to 12 cycles. TCRdb processed the 5' RACE reads anew with MiXCR; each CDR3 protein has one entry. The sample carries approximately 810,000 distinct CDR3 sequences, about 28% recorded once. Germline loops: CDR1 DFQATT, CDR2 SNEGSKA (reference sequence). The V gene lost 0 bases and the J gene lost 5 bases, with 13 bases spanning the gap. The CDR3 has 14 amino acids. The data derive from a study of blood T cells in healthy people across ages. Study-wide results and caveats: Among long-lived donors, naive CD4+ cells were more numerous and diversity higher than in aged donors.

Material for sequencing was blood. This receptor was identified in a woman at least 80 years old in good health. This chain joins TRBV20-1 and TRBJ1-2; maybe TRBD1 (6 bases). CDR3 residues: CSARDGGRGYGYTF. CDR3 DNA: TGCAGTGCTAGAGATGGAGGCAGGGGATATGGCTACACCTTC.